The present T cell receptor (beta chain) was sequenced within a study of shared clonotypes between healthy human individuals. V dropped 9 bases and J dropped 6 bases, with 20 bases sitting between them. Germline values: CDR1 LNHNV, CDR2 YYDKDF (reference sequence). This CDR3 is 14 amino acids long. Naive CD8 cells lacked CD45RO and underwent positive selection for CCR7, leaving out terminally differentiated effector memory CD45RA+ cells. The assay was immunoSEQ multiplex PCR, and TCRdb's table has in-frame clones only and misses some. The sample has a few million clones; around 93% are singletons. Sequenced: naive CD8+ T cells from PBMCs. V usage is TRBV15 and J usage is TRBJ1-2; a possible D gene is TRBD1 (6 bases). This TCR came from a man aged 18 to 30 in good health. Some clones in this sample may be carry-over from other donors' samples. CDR3 sequence reads: CATTHDRSPNGYTF. The CDR3 nucleotides are TGTGCCACGACCCATGACAGGTCTCCTAATGGCTACACCTTC.